The clone carrying this TCR beta chain has a handful of counts. Its antigen is unidentified. No ophthalmopathy progression within 18 months constituted stable Graves' hyperthyroidism. Uncontrolled infection, other autoimmune disease, pregnancy or lactation disqualified patients from enrolment. RNA transcripts yielded amplified TCR beta CDR3 regions. The HTBI primer set was used in a first-round RT-PCR of the TCR CDR3. TCRdb fed the multiplex PCR reads into MiXCR, producing one record per CDR3 protein. The sample holds about 290,000 distinct CDR3 sequences; approximately 13% are singletons and the top ten take 7.9%. The sample belongs to a study of T cells in Graves' hyperthyroidism and ophthalmopathy. On the study more broadly: Before any treatment, at initial diagnosis, peripheral blood was collected.

Overall study results and limits: Ophthalmopathy got predicted by the model a median approximately 6.4 months before its onset.

Trimming took 1 base from V and 4 from J, leaving 16 bases between them. The CDR3 has 16 amino acids. CDR1 KGHSH and CDR2 LQKENI come from the germline V gene. The sequenced material came from blood. The sequence was obtained from a woman between 40 and 50 years old with Graves' hyperthyroidism. This rearrangement joins TRBV18 to TRBJ1-1; D is undetermined. The CDR3 sequence: CASSPRGSGMVTEAFF. CDR3 nucleotides: TGTGCCAGCTCACCACGGGGTTCGGGCATGGTCACTGAAGCTTTCTTT.